Here is one T cell receptor beta chain with its context. Its antigen remains unidentified. 5'RACE template switching added a universal primer site and UMIs to TCR cDNA. MiXCR was run by TCRdb on the 5' RACE reads, yielding one entry per CDR3 protein. The sample holds 500,000 to 550,000 distinct CDR3 sequences, about a fifth seen once. The CDR3 consists of 17 residues. Germline CDR1 is LNHDA and CDR2 is SQIVND (reference sequence). V was shortened by 4 bases and J by 1 base, with 14 bases between the two germline ends. These data come from a study of T cells after yellow fever vaccination. Study-level findings and limits: Post-booster samples contained most primary-vaccination clones (around 95% CD4, roughly 88% CD8).

Specimen: PBMCs, collected approximately 22 days after the first yellow fever vaccination. This TCR was sampled from a man between 18 and 29 years old who received the YFV17D yellow fever vaccine. The V call is TRBV19, the J call TRBJ1-6; D is uncertain. The CDR3 sequence is CASSNSLGSSYNSPLHF. CDR3 DNA: TGTGCCAGTAGTAACAGTTTGGGATCTTCCTATAATTCACCCCTCCACTTT.